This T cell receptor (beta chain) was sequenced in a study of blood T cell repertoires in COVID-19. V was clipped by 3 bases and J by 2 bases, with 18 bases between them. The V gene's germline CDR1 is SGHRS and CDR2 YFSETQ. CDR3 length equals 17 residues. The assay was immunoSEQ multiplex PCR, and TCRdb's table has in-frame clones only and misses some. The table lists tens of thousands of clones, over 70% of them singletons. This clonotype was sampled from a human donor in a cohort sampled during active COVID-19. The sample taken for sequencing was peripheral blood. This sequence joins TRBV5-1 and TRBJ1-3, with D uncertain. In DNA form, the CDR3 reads TGCGCCAGCAGCTCCCAGAGGATGGGAGCAGCTGGAAACACCATATATTTT. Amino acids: CASSSQRMGAAGNTIYF.